These T cell receptor beta chains were read from a single sample in a study of blood T cells in healthy people across ages. TCRdb recomputed calls from the 5' RACE reads with MiXCR, one row per CDR3 protein. The profile shows some 800,000 distinct CDR3 sequences, 44% of them singletons. What was sequenced was blood. These receptors all come from a man in his 60s in good health. CDR3s include the opening cysteine and the closing phenylalanine or tryptophan. D genes are given only for firm matches. The listing skips clone size in some rows; elsewhere it reads once, few, many or a size class.

cdr3_length,j_call,clone_size,v_call,d_call,cdr3_aa,cdr3_nt
14,TRBJ2-7,few,TRBV6-2/TRBV6-3,TRBD2,CASTRGTSLDEQYF,TGTGCCAGCACCCGTGGGACTAGTCTCGACGAGCAGTACTTC
14,TRBJ1-6,-,TRBV7-9,TRBD1,CASSHRGDNSPLHF,TGTGCCAGCAGCCACAGGGGAGATAATTCACCCCTCCACTTT
14,TRBJ1-1,once,TRBV3-1,TRBD1,CASSRRTGATEAFF,TGTGCCAGCAGCAGGCGGACAGGGGCCACTGAAGCTTTCTTT
14,TRBJ1-2,few,TRBV11-2,TRBD1,CASSPSGGNYGYTF,TGTGCCAGCAGCCCTTCAGGGGGCAACTATGGCTACACCTTC
15,TRBJ1-5,-,TRBV15,-,CATSRDPRGNQPQHF,TGTGCCACCAGCAGGGATCCGAGGGGCAATCAGCCCCAGCATTTT
15,TRBJ1-1,-,TRBV4-3,-,CASSQGGAGNTEAFF,TGCGCCAGCAGCCAAGGGGGGGCCGGGAACACTGAAGCTTTCTTT
15,TRBJ2-1,-,TRBV7-2,-,CAGSPRRSSYNEQFF,TGTGCCGGCAGCCCCCGACGGAGCTCCTACAATGAGCAGTTCTTC
17,TRBJ1-5,-,TRBV4-3,-,CASSQGLDPLGDQPQHF,TGCGCCAGCAGCCAAGGGTTAGACCCTCTCGGGGATCAGCCCCAGCATTTT
12,TRBJ2-3,few,TRBV20-1,-,CSATRPTDTQYF,TGCAGTGCGACCCGACCCACAGATACGCAGTATTTT
15,TRBJ2-3,-,TRBV9,-,CASSPEIQGTDTQYF,TGTGCCAGCAGTCCAGAAATTCAGGGCACAGATACGCAGTATTTT
16,TRBJ2-1,-,TRBV20-1,-,CSARSSPSRSYNEQFF,TGCAGTGCTAGATCCTCCCCGAGCCGCTCCTACAATGAGCAGTTCTTC
13,TRBJ2-7,-,TRBV10-2,TRBD1,CASRGQGYSEQYF,TGCGCCAGCAGGGGACAGGGGTATAGTGAGCAGTACTTC
15,TRBJ2-7,few,TRBV20-1,-,CSARALRGLAYEQYF,TGCAGTGCTAGAGCCCTCCGGGGGTTGGCCTACGAGCAGTACTTC
17,TRBJ2-3,-,TRBV15,TRBD2,CATRAGDASGYTDTQYF,TGTGCCACCAGAGCGGGAGACGCTAGCGGGTACACAGATACGCAGTATTTT
15,TRBJ2-7,few,TRBV15,TRBD1,CATSRDKQGAREQYF,TGTGCCACCAGCAGAGATAAGCAGGGGGCGCGGGAGCAGTACTTC
15,TRBJ1-4,few,TRBV28,TRBD1,CASSLYGQAGEKLFF,TGTGCCAGCAGTCTGTATGGACAGGCTGGCGAAAAACTGTTTTTT
16,TRBJ2-7,-,TRBV20-1,TRBD2,CSASYPGLAYAYEQYF,TGCAGTGCTAGTTACCCGGGACTAGCATACGCCTACGAGCAGTACTTC
17,TRBJ2-4,few,TRBV7-2,-,CASSSLLDPQRWNIQYF,TGTGCCAGCAGCTCCTTATTGGACCCCCAGAGGTGGAACATTCAGTACTTC
15,TRBJ2-2,-,TRBV5-1,-,CASSLGTTNTGELFF,TGCGCCAGCAGCTTGGGGACAACGAACACCGGGGAGCTGTTTTTT
14,TRBJ2-7,-,TRBV15,-,CATSRDADSYEQYF,TGTGCCACCAGCAGGGATGCCGACAGCTACGAGCAGTACTTC
14,TRBJ2-7,many,TRBV5-1,TRBD2,CASSLSGRAYEQYF,TGCGCCAGCAGCTTGAGCGGGAGGGCCTACGAGCAGTACTTC
15,TRBJ2-1,-,TRBV5-1,TRBD2,CASSSEAGFRNEQFF,TGCGCCAGCAGCTCGGAAGCGGGATTCAGGAATGAGCAGTTCTTC
19,TRBJ1-5,-,TRBV7-2,TRBD1,CASSPGLAGGPAGNQPQHF,TGTGCCAGCAGCCCCGGCTTAGCAGGGGGTCCTGCGGGCAATCAGCCCCAGCATTTT
13,TRBJ1-3,few,TRBV20-1,-,CSARPGSGNTIYF,TGCAGTGCTAGACCCGGCTCTGGAAACACCATATATTTT
15,TRBJ2-5,few,TRBV11-2,-,CASSLAHVGGETQYF,TGTGCCAGCAGCTTAGCCCATGTTGGCGGAGAGACCCAGTACTTC
13,TRBJ2-7,-,TRBV6-1,TRBD1,CASSPPGGYEQYF,TGTGCCAGCAGTCCCCCAGGGGGCTACGAGCAGTACTTC
14,TRBJ1-1,-,TRBV20-1,-,CSAFRTGEMGEAFF,TGCAGTGCTTTTCGGACGGGGGAAATGGGTGAAGCTTTCTTT
13,TRBJ2-1,few,TRBV4-1,-,CASSQEMGWWQFF,TGCGCCAGCAGCCAAGAAATGGGGTGGTGGCAGTTCTTC
16,TRBJ2-5,-,TRBV6-5,-,CASSYSIRGGHGTQYF,TGTGCCAGCAGTTACTCCATTAGAGGGGGTCATGGGACCCAGTACTTC
16,TRBJ2-3,few,TRBV3-1,TRBD2,CASSQGDYSVADTQYF,TGTGCCAGCAGCCAAGGGGACTATAGTGTGGCTGATACGCAGTATTTT
15,TRBJ2-7,many,TRBV29-1,-,CSVGRSGEVYYEQYF,TGCAGCGTGGGTCGGTCAGGGGAGGTTTACTACGAGCAGTACTTC
17,TRBJ1-2,-,TRBV11-2,-,CASSLVPQGPVSGGYTF,TGTGCCAGCAGCTTAGTTCCGCAGGGTCCCGTGTCGGGTGGCTACACCTTC
12,TRBJ2-3,few,TRBV7-2,-,CASSRIEDTQYF,TGTGCCAGCAGCCGCATAGAAGATACGCAGTATTTT
16,TRBJ1-6,-,TRBV4-3,TRBD1,CASSQDRRGHDSPLHF,TGCGCCAGCAGCCAAGATCGCAGGGGGCATGATTCACCCCTCCACTTT
13,TRBJ1-2,few,TRBV20-1,-,CSARQVDSHGYTF,TGCAGTGCTAGACAGGTGGATTCTCATGGCTACACCTTC
16,TRBJ2-1,few,TRBV12-3/TRBV12-4,TRBD1,CASSLRGPPSYNEQFF,TGTGCCAGCAGTTTAAGGGGGCCTCCCTCCTACAATGAGCAGTTCTTC
14,TRBJ2-2,-,TRBV5-1,-,CASSFWDNTGELFF,TGCGCCAGCAGCTTCTGGGACAACACCGGGGAGCTGTTTTTT
14,TRBJ2-7,-,TRBV11-1,-,CASSKDSGIYEQYF,TGTGCCAGCAGCAAAGACTCAGGGATCTACGAGCAGTACTTC
14,TRBJ2-3,few,TRBV6-2/TRBV6-3,TRBD1,CASSMTGGMVTQYF,TGTGCCAGCAGTATGACAGGGGGCATGGTTACGCAGTATTTT
14,TRBJ1-2,-,TRBV5-4,-,CASSLGTVIYGYTF,TGTGCCAGCAGCTTGGGGACCGTAATATATGGCTACACCTTC
12,TRBJ1-2,-,TRBV7-9,-,CASSPNSGGYTF,TGTGCCAGCAGCCCCAACAGTGGTGGCTACACCTTC
14,TRBJ2-7,-,TRBV7-6,TRBD2,CASSNSTSGVEQYF,TGTGCCAGCAGCAACAGTACTAGCGGCGTCGAGCAGTACTTC
15,TRBJ2-1,few,TRBV7-8,TRBD2,CASSPPGTSQSEQFF,TGTGCCAGTAGCCCCCCCGGGACTAGTCAATCTGAGCAGTTCTTC
14,TRBJ2-4,-,TRBV5-1,-,CASSPSAGAWEQYF,TGCGCCAGCAGCCCGTCGGCAGGGGCATGGGAGCAGTACTTC
16,TRBJ2-1,-,TRBV2,TRBD2,CASSVRLAGGYNEQFF,TGTGCCAGCAGTGTGCGCCTAGCGGGTGGCTACAATGAGCAGTTCTTC
13,TRBJ2-5,-,TRBV7-2,-,CASRPDYQETQYF,TGTGCCAGCAGACCCGACTACCAAGAGACCCAGTACTTC
15,TRBJ2-7,many,TRBV28,-,CASSLGSLGTYEQYF,TGTGCCAGCAGTTTAGGGTCCTTGGGGACCTACGAGCAGTACTTC
13,TRBJ2-1,-,TRBV11-3,TRBD2,CASASGGGDEQFF,TGTGCCAGCGCTAGCGGGGGGGGCGATGAGCAGTTCTTC
14,TRBJ2-1,-,TRBV27,TRBD1,CASSTGQGAYEQFF,TGTGCCAGCAGTACGGGACAGGGGGCCTACGAGCAGTTCTTC
22,TRBJ1-4,-,TRBV14,-,CASSRILPTGPIRRYPDEKLFF,TGTGCCAGCAGCCGAATCTTACCAACGGGACCCATACGTCGGTACCCTGATGAAAAACTGTTTTTT
14,TRBJ1-5,-,TRBV6-5,TRBD1,CASRSDRANQPQHF,TGTGCCAGCAGATCCGACAGGGCAAATCAGCCCCAGCATTTT
19,TRBJ2-1,-,TRBV27,TRBD2,CASSLRLAGGVTPYNEQFF,TGTGCCAGCAGTTTGCGGCTAGCGGGGGGTGTAACCCCCTACAATGAGCAGTTCTTC
14,TRBJ2-1,few,TRBV20-1,TRBD1,CSTYRGSSYNEQFF,TGCAGTACATACAGGGGGAGCTCCTACAATGAGCAGTTCTTC